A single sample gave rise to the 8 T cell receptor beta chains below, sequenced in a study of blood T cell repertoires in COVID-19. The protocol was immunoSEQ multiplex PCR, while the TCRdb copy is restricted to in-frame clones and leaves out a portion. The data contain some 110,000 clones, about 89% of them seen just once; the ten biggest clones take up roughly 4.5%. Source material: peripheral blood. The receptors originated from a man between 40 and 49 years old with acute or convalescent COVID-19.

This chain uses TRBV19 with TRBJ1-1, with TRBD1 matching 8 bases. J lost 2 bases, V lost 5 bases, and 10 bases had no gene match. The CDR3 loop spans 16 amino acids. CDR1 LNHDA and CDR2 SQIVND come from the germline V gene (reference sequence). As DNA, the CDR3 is TGTGCCAGTAGTTCGAATGACAGGGGTGTAAACACTGAAGCTTTCTTT. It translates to CASSSNDRGVNTEAFF.

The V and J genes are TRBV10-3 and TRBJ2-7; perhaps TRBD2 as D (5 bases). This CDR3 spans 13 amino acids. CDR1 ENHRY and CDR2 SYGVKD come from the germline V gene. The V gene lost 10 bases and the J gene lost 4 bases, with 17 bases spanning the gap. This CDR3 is CATGLALRYEQYF. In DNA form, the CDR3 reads TGTGCCACCGGACTTGCCCTAAGATACGAGCAGTACTTC.

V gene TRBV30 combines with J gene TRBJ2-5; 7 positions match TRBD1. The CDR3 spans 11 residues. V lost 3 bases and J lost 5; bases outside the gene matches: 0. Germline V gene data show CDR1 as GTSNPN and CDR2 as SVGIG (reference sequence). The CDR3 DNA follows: TGTGCCTGGAGGGACAGGGAGACCCAGTACTTC. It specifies CAWRDRETQYF.

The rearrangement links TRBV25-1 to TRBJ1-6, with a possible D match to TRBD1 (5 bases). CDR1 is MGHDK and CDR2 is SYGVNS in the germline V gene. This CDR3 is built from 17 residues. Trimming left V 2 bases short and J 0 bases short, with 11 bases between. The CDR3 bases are TGTGCCAGCAGTGAAAGTTACGGGGGCTCCTATAATTCACCCCTCCACTTT. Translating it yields CASSESYGGSYNSPLHF. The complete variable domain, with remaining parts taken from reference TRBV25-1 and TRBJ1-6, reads EADIYQTPRYLVIGTGKKITLECSQTMGHDKMYWYQQDPGMELHLIHYSYGVNSTEKGDLSSESTVSRIRTEHFPLTLESARPSHTSQYLCASSESYGGSYNSPLHFGNGTRLTVT.

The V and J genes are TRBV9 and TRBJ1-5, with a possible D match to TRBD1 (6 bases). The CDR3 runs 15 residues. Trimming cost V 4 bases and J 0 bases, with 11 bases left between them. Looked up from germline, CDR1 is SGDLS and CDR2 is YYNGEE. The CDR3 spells CASSPGDGSNQPQHF. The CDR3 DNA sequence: TGTGCCAGCAGCCCAGGGGACGGTAGCAATCAGCCCCAGCATTTT.

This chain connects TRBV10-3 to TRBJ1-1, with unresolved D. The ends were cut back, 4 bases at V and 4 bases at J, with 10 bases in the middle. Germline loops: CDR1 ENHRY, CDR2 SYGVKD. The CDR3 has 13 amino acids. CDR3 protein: CAISGGEGTEAFF. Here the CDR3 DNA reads TGTGCCATCAGTGGCGGGGAGGGCACTGAAGCTTTCTTT.

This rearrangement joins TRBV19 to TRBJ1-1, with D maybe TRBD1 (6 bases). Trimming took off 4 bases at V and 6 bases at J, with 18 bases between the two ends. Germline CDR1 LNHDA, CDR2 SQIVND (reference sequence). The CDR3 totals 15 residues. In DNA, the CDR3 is TGTGCCAGTAGTACGGGACAAACGGCTCGGGCTGAAGCTTTCTTT. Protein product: CASSTGQTARAEAFF.

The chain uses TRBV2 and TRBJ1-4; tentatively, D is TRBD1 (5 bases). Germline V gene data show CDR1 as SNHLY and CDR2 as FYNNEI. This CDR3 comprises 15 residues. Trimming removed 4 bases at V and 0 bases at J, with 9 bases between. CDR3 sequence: CASSVGGTTNEKLFF. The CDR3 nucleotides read TGTGCCAGCAGTGTGGGGGGGACAACTAATGAAAAACTGTTTTTT.